Presented here are 18 T cell receptor beta chains from one specimen sequenced in a study of blood T cell repertoires in COVID-19 (TCRdb year 2020). The library relied on the immunoSEQ multiplex PCR assay. TCRdb stores this immuneACCESS table with in-frame sequences only. Part of the clones is absent; in the studies checked, under half of the shortfall reflects unresolved V genes, and no reason is known for the rest. A total of 200,000 to 250,000 clones appear in this sample, around 88% of them only once. Under 15% of the sample is held by the ten biggest clonotypes. The sequenced sample consisted of PBMCs or T cells enriched from blood (not recorded which). Receptors were obtained from a woman in her fifties or sixties with acute COVID-19.

V gene TRBV3-1 (or the pseudogene TRBV3-2) combines with J gene TRBJ2-1, with a possible D match to TRBD1 (5 bases). CDR3 length: 17 amino acids. From germline, CDR1 is LGHDT and CDR2 YNNKEL (reference sequence). Trimming pared 4 bases from V and 6 bases from J, leaving 22 bases between. The CDR3 loop reads CASSPPLAREGSNEQFF. The CDR3 bases are TGTGCCAGCAGCCCCCCTCTGGCCAGGGAAGGCAGCAATGAGCAGTTCTTC.

Details on this clone: The sample has other DNA sequences that encode this CDR3 too. The chain recombines TRBV29-1 with TRBJ2-7; D possibly corresponds to TRBD2 (5 bases). Germline V gives CDR1 SQVTM, CDR2 ANQGSEA. Trimming pared 4 bases from V and 3 bases from J, leaving 7 bases between. The CDR3 consists of 11 residues. CDR3 residues: CSVGTSYEQYF. DNA for the CDR3: TGCAGCGTTGGCACTAGCTACGAGCAGTACTTC.

This clone appeared once. The V call is TRBV7-3, the J call TRBJ2-7; 10 bases fit TRBD2. This CDR3 contains 14 residues. Germline V CDR1 and CDR2: SGHTA, FQGTGA. The V segment lost 5 bases and the J segment 2 bases; nucleotides outside the gene matches: 3. Here the CDR3 DNA reads TGTGCCAGCAGCACTAGCGGGAATCCCTACGAGCAGTACTTC. It translates to CASSTSGNPYEQYF.

The rearrangement joins TRBV19 to TRBJ2-7; weak D call: TRBD2 (6 bases). The CDR3 is 15 residues long. V was trimmed by 6 bases and J by 4 bases, leaving 19 bases between them. CDR1 is LNHDA and CDR2 is SQIVND in the germline V gene (reference sequence). This CDR3 is CASSSPGGYQYEQYF. The DNA for the CDR3 is TGTGCCAGTAGCTCCCCCGGGGGATATCAGTACGAGCAGTACTTC. Complete variable domain (other parts from reference TRBV19 and TRBJ2-7): DGGITQSPKYLFRKEGQNVTLSCEQNLNHDAMYWYRQDPGQGLRLIYYSQIVNDFQKGDIAEGYSVSREKKESFPLTVTSAQKNPTAFYLCASSSPGGYQYEQYFGPGTRLTVT.

The rearrangement uses TRBV5-1 and TRBJ2-1; TRBD2 is a possible D gene (6 bases). Trimming removed 2 bases from V and 6 bases from J, with 12 bases in between. Germline loops: CDR1 SGHRS, CDR2 YFSETQ. CDR3 length: 14 amino acids. This CDR3 reads CASSFWRGGNEQFF. CDR3 in DNA: TGCGCCAGCAGCTTCTGGAGGGGTGGCAATGAGCAGTTCTTC.

The CDR3 nucleotides read TGTGCCAGCAGCCCCGGAGGCGGCGAGACCCAGTACTTC. It encodes CASSPGGGETQYF. The genes are TRBV6-6 and TRBJ2-5; the D gene is possibly TRBD2 (5 bases). Trimming took off 6 bases at V and 5 bases at J, with 13 bases between the two ends. From germline, CDR1 is MNHNY and CDR2 SVGAGI (reference sequence). The CDR3 spans 13 residues.

The V and J genes are TRBV19 and TRBJ2-3; possibly TRBD2 for D (5 bases). Germline CDR1 and CDR2: LNHDA and SQIVND (reference sequence). This CDR3 spans 11 amino acids. This chain's CDR3 is CWGASTDTQYF. CDR3 sequence (DNA): TGTTGGGGAGCTAGCACAGATACGCAGTATTTT.

The V gene is TRBV28, the J gene TRBJ1-1, with 7 positions matching TRBD1. CDR1 and CDR2 (germline): MDHEN, SYDVKM. The CDR3 length is 14 residues. Trimming at V came to 5 bases and at J to 1 base, leaving 4 bases not matched to a gene. This chain's CDR3 is CASSPNRGNTEAFF. CDR3 nucleotides: TGTGCCAGCAGTCCCAACAGGGGGAACACTGAAGCTTTCTTT. The full variable domain, rest sourced from reference TRBV28 and TRBJ1-1, is DVKVTQSSRYLVKRTGEKVFLECVQDMDHENMFWYRQDPGLGLRLIYFSYDVKMKEKGDIPEGYSVSREKKERFSLILESASTNQTSMYLCASSPNRGNTEAFFGQGTRLTVV.

Only a few counts were recorded for this clone. The rearrangement uses TRBV19 and TRBJ2-2; 7 bases line up with TRBD2. The CDR3 length is 15 residues. From germline, CDR1 is LNHDA and CDR2 SQIVND (reference sequence). The trim removed 10 bases at V and 6 bases at J, leaving 14 bases unmatched. Here the CDR3 DNA reads TGTGCCACCTCCCTGAGTGGGAGGGCCTCCGGGGAGCTGTTTTTT. This gives the protein CATSLSGRASGELFF.

The chain carries TRBV28 and TRBJ1-4; 7 positions agree with TRBD1. In germline, CDR1 is MDHEN, CDR2 SYDVKM. The CDR3 sequence is 16 residues long. V gave up 6 bases and J gave up 4 bases; unmatched junction bases: 11. The CDR3 spells CASSLYRGQNNEKLFF. DNA for the CDR3: TGTGCCAGCAGCCTTTACAGGGGACAGAATAATGAAAAACTGTTTTTT.

This clone was seen only once. This CDR3 is CASSPHNTGGETQYF. The CDR3 DNA reads TGTGCCAGCAGCCCACACAACACAGGGGGAGAGACCCAGTACTTC. The chain joins TRBV7-2 to TRBJ2-5; 8 positions agree with TRBD1. The J segment lost 4 bases and the V segment lost 5 bases, leaving 9 bases of the junction unmatched. The CDR3 is made up of 15 amino acids. Germline CDR1 reads SGHTA; CDR2 reads FQGNSA.

V and J are TRBV19 and TRBJ2-1, with D maybe TRBD2 (5 bases). This CDR3 has 15 amino acids. V lost 3 bases and J 0 bases, leaving 9 bases between the germline ends. Germline V gene sequence: CDR1 LNHDA, CDR2 SQIVND (reference sequence). CDR3 sequence: CASSISAGSYNEQFF. DNA for the CDR3: TGTGCCAGTAGTATTTCGGCGGGCTCCTACAATGAGCAGTTCTTC.

The V call is TRBV27, the J call TRBJ2-1, with TRBD1 matching over 9 bases. In germline, CDR1 is MNHEY, CDR2 SMNVEV (reference sequence). CDR3 size: 13 residues. V dropped 7 bases and J dropped 6; count of bases not matched to a gene: 4. The DNA of the CDR3 is TGTGCCAGCATAGGGACAGGGCCCAATGAGCAGTTCTTC. Translating it yields CASIGTGPNEQFF.

The sample holds one count of this clone. This sample also contains other DNA sequences that code for the same CDR3. The chain links TRBV7-9 to TRBJ2-5, with a possible D match to TRBD1 (6 bases). The germline V gene encodes CDR1 SEHNR and CDR2 FQNEAQ (reference sequence). The CDR3 contains 14 residues. The germline V and J ends were trimmed by 5 bases and 2 bases, with 12 bases remaining between them. In nucleotides, the CDR3 is TGTGCCAGCAGCGCTACAGGGCATCAAGAGACCCAGTACTTC. This translates into CASSATGHQETQYF.

J is TRBJ1-1 and V is TRBV24-1; D is unresolved. The V end lost 8 bases, the J end lost 1 base, and 13 bases lay between the germline ends. The CDR3 is made up of 14 amino acids. Per germline, CDR1 KGHDR and CDR2 SFDVKD. The CDR3 protein is CATMAWEPNTEAFF. In nucleotides, the CDR3 is TGTGCCACCATGGCTTGGGAGCCGAACACTGAAGCTTTCTTT.

The chain uses TRBV27 and TRBJ2-5, with 8 bases that match TRBD2. V lost 8 bases to trimming and J lost 0 bases; unmatched junction nucleotides: 11. There are 16 residues in the CDR3. The germline gives CDR1 MNHEY, CDR2 SMNVEV (reference sequence). The CDR3 loop reads CASRAFTSGNQETQYF. The CDR3 DNA is TGTGCCAGCCGGGCGTTCACTAGCGGCAACCAAGAGACCCAGTACTTC.

This sequence joins TRBV27 and TRBJ2-7; 7 bases are a match to TRBD2. Trimming cost V 5 bases and J 3 bases; bases outside gene matches: 10. From germline, CDR1 is MNHEY and CDR2 SMNVEV (reference sequence). The CDR3 is made up of 15 amino acids. Here the CDR3 reads CASSPSWEGIYEQYF. DNA of the CDR3: TGTGCCAGCAGTCCCTCGTGGGAGGGAATCTACGAGCAGTACTTC.

The chain has TRBV9 and TRBJ2-3; D gene unclear. Germline V gene sequence: CDR1 SGDLS, CDR2 YYNGEE. V lost 2 bases to trimming and J lost 3 bases, with 4 bases between them. The CDR3 covers 12 residues. In nucleotides, the CDR3 is TGTGCCAGCAGCGTGTCGACAGATACGCAGTATTTT. This codes for CASSVSTDTQYF.